This T cell receptor beta chain came from a study of shared clonotypes between healthy human individuals. Every one of the donors was a Caucasian adult that lived in Nashville, Tennessee. CD4+ cell separation produced CD45RA+ naive and CD45RA-negative memory subsets. The table came from immunoSEQ multiplex PCR; TCRdb's copy has only in-frame clones and leaves some out. The table includes 2 million to 3 million clones, approximately 93% detected once. CDR3 size: 13 residues. Trimming took 8 bases from V and 4 from J, leaving 12 bases between them. The V gene's germline CDR1 is SGHRS and CDR2 YFSETQ. This sequence originates from a young man in good health. Some clones in this sample may be carry-over from other donors' samples. Sequenced sample: naive CD4+ T cells from PBMCs. Documented subset: CD45RA+ positively selected. The rearrangement uses TRBV5-1 and TRBJ2-2, with TRBD2 as a possible D gene (6 bases). The CDR3 reads CASQEEGTGELFF. The CDR3 bases are TGCGCCAGTCAGGAGGAGGGCACCGGGGAGCTGTTTTTT.